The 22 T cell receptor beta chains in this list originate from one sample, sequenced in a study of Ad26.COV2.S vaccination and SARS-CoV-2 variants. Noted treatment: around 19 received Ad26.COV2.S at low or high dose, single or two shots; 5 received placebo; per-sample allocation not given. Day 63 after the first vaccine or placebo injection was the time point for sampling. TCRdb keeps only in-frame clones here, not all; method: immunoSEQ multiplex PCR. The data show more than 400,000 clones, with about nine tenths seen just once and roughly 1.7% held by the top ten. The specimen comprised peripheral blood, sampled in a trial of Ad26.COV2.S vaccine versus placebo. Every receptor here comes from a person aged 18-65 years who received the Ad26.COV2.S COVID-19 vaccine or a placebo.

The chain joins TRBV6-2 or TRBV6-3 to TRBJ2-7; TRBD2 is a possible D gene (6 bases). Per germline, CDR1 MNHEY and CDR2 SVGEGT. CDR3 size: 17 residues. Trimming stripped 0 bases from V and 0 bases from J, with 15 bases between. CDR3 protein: CASSYSSGLLSSYEQYF. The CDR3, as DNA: TGTGCCAGCAGTTACTCGTCGGGACTTCTGAGCTCCTACGAGCAGTACTTC.

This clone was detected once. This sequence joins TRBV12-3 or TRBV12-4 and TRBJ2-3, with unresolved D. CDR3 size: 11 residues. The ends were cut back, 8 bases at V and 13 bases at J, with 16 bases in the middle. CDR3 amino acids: CASSNGRLKYF. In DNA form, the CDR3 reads TGTGCCAGCTCGAACGGCAGGTTGAAGTATTTT.

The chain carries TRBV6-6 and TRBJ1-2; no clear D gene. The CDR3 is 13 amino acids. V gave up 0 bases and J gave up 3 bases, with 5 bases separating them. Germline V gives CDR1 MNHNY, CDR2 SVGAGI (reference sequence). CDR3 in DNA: TGTGCCAGCAGTTACTCGGCAGACTATGGCTACACCTTC. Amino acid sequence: CASSYSADYGYTF.

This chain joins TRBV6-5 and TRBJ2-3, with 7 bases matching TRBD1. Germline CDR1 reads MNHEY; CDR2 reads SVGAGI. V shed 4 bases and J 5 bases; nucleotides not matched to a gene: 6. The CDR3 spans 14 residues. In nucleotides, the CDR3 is TGTGCCAGCAGTTTTGACAGGGCGGTAGATACGCAGTATTTT. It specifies CASSFDRAVDTQYF.

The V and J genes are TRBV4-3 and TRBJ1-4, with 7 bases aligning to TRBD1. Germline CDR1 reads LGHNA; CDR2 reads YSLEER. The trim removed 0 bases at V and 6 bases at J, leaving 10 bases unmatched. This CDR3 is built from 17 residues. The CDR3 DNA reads TGCGCCAGCAGCCAAGATTATGTTGGGACAGCCTATGAAAAACTGTTTTTT. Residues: CASSQDYVGTAYEKLFF.

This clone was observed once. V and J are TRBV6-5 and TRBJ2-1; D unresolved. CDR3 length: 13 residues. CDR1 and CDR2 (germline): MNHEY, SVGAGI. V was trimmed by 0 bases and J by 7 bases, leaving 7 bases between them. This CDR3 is CASSYSSENEQFF. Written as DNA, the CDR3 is TGTGCCAGCAGTTACTCGTCGGAGAATGAGCAGTTCTTC.

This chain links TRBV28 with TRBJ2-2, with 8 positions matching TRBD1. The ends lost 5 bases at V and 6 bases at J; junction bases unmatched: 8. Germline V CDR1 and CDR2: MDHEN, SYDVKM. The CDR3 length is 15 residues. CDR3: CASSLGQGIAGELFF. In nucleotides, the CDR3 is TGTGCCAGCAGTCTTGGACAGGGAATCGCCGGGGAGCTGTTTTTT.

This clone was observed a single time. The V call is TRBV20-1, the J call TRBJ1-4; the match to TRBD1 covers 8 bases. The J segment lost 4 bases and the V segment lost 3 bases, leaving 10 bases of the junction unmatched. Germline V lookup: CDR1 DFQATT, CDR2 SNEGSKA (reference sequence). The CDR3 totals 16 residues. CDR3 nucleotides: TGCAGTGCTAGTGGAGCAGGGGGCTATGATAATGAAAAACTGTTTTTT. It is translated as CSASGAGGYDNEKLFF.

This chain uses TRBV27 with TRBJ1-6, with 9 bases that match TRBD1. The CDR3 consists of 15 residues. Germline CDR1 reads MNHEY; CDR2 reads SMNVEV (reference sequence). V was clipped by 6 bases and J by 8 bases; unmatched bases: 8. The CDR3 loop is CASRQQGARYSPLHF. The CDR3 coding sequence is TGTGCCAGCAGACAACAGGGGGCTAGGTATTCACCCCTCCACTTT.

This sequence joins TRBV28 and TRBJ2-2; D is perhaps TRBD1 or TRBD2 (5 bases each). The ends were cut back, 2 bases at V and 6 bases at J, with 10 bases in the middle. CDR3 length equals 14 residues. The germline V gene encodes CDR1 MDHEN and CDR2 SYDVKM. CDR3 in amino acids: CASSLVMGAGELFF. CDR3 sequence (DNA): TGTGCCAGCAGTTTAGTGATGGGGGCCGGGGAGCTGTTTTTT.

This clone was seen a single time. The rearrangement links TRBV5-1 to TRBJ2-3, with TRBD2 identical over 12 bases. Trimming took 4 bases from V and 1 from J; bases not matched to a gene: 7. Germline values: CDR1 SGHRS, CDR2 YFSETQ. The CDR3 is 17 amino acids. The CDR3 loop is CASSPTLAGGGTDTQYF. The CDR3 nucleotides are TGCGCCAGCAGCCCAACCCTAGCGGGGGGGGGCACAGATACGCAGTATTTT. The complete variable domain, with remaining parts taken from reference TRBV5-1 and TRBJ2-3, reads KAGVTQTPRYLIKTRGQQVTLSCSPISGHRSVSWYQQTPGQGLQFLFEYFSETQRNKGNFPGRFSGRQFSNSRSEMNVSTLELGDSALYLCASSPTLAGGGTDTQYFGPGTRLTVL.

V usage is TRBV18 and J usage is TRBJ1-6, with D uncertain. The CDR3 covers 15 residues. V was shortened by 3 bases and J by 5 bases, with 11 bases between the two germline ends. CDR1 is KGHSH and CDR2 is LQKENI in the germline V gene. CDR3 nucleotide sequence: TGTGCCAGCTCACCGTCCTTGGCCGATAATTCACCCCTCCACTTT. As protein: CASSPSLADNSPLHF.

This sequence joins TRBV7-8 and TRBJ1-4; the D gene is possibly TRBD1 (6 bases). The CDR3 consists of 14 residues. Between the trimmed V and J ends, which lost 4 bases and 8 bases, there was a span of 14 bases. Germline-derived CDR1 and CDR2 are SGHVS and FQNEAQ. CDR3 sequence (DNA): TGTGCCAGCAGCTCCGCGGGGGCGCCGGAAAAACTGTTTTTT. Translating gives CASSSAGAPEKLFF.

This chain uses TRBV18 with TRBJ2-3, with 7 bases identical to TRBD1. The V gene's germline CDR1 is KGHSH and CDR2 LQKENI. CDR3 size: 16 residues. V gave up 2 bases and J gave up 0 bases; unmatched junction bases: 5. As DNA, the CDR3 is TGTGCCAGCTCACCAATAGGGACAGCTAGCACAGATACGCAGTATTTT. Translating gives CASSPIGTASTDTQYF. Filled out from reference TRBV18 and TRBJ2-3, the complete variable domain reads NAGVMQNPRHLVRRRGQEARLRCSPMKGHSHVYWYRQLPEEGLKFMVYLQKENIIDESGMPKERFSAEFPKEGPSILRIQQVVRGDSAAYFCASSPIGTASTDTQYFGPGTRLTVL.

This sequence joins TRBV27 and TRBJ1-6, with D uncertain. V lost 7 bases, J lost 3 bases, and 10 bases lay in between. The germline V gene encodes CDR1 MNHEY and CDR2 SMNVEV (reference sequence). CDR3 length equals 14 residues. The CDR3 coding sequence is TGTGCCAGCATGTTCGGAAGCTATAATTCACCCCTCCACTTT. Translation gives CASMFGSYNSPLHF.

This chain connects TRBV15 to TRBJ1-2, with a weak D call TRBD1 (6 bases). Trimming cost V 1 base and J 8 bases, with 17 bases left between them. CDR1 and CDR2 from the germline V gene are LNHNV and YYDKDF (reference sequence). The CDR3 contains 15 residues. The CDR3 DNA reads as TGTGCCACCAGCAGAGCGGGTGGCAGGGGTGGAGGCTACACCTTC. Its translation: CATSRAGGRGGGYTF.

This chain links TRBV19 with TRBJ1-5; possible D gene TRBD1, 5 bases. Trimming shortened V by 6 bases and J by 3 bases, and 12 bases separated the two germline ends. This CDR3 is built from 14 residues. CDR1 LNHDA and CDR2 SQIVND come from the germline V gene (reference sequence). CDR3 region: CASSAGPVNQPQHF. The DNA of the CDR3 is TGTGCCAGTAGCGCAGGGCCCGTCAATCAGCCCCAGCATTTT. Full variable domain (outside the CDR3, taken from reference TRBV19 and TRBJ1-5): DGGITQSPKYLFRKEGQNVTLSCEQNLNHDAMYWYRQDPGQGLRLIYYSQIVNDFQKGDIAEGYSVSREKKESFPLTVTSAQKNPTAFYLCASSAGPVNQPQHFGDGTRLSIL.

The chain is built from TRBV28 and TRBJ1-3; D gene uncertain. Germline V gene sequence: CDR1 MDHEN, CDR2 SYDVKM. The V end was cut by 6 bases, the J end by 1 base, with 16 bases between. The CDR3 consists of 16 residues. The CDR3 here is CASSSTDSTSGNTIYF. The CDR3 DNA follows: TGTGCCAGCAGCAGCACAGACTCAACTTCTGGAAACACCATATATTTT.

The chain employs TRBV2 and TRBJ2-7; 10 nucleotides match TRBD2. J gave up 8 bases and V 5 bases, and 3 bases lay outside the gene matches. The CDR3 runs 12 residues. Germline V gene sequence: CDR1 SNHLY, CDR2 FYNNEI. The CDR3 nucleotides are TGTGCCAGCAGTCCAACTAGCGGGAAGCAGTACTTC. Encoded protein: CASSPTSGKQYF.

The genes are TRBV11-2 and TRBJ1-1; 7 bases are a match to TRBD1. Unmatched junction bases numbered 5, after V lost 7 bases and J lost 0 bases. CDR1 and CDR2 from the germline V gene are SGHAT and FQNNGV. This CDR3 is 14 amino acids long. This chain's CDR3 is CASTGGIMNTEAFF. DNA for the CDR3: TGTGCCAGCACAGGGGGTATCATGAACACTGAAGCTTTCTTT.

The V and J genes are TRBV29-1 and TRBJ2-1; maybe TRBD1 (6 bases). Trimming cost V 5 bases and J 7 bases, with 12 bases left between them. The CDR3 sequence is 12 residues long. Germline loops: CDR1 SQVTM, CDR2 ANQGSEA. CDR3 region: CSVRTAPNEQFF. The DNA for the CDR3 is TGCAGCGTTCGGACAGCGCCAAATGAGCAGTTCTTC.

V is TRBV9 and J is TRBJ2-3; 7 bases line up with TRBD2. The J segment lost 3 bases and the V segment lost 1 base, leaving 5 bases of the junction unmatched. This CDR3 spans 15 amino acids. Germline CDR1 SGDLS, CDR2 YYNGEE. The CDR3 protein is CASSVNGRGTDTQYF. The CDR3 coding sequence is TGTGCCAGCAGCGTAAACGGGCGGGGGACAGATACGCAGTATTTT.